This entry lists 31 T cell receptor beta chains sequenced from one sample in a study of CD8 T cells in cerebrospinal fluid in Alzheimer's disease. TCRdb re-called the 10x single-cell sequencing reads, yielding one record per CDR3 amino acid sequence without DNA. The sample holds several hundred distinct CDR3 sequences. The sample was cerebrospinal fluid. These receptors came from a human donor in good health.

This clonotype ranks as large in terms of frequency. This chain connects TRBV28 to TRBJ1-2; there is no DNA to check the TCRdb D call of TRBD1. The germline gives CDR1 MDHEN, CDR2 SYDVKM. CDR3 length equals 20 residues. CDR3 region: CASSSIHRLPLPGQPYGYTF.

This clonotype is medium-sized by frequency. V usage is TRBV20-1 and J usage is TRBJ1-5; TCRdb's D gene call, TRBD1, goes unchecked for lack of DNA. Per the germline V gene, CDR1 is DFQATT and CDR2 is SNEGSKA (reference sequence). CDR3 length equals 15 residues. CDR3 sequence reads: CSAKDRGASNQPQHF.

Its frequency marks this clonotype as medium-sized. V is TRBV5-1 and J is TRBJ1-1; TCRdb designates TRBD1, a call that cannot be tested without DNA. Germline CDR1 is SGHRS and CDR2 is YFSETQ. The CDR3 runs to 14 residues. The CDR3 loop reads CASSLGGENTEAFF.

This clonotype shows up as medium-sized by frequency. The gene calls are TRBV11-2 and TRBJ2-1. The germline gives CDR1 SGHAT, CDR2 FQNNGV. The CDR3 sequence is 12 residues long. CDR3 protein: CASSLAGHEQFF.

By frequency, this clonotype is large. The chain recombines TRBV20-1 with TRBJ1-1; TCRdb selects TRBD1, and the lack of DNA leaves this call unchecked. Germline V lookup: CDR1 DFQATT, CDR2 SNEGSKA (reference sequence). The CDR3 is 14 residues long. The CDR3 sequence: CSARDIQGITEAFF.

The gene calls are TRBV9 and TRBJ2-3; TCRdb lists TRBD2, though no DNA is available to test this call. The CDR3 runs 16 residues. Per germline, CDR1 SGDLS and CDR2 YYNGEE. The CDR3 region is CASSPLIAGPRDTQYF.

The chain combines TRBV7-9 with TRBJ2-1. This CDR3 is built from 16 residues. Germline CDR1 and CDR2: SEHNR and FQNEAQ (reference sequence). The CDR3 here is CASSLGGGRAYNEQFF.

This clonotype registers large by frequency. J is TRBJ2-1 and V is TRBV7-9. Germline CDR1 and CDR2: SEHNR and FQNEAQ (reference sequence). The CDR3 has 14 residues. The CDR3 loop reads CASSIRGSYNEQFF.

The CDR3 protein is CASSQDRSSGANVLTF. This chain joins TRBV7-2 and TRBJ2-6. The CDR3 sequence is 16 residues long. Germline V gene sequence: CDR1 SGHTA, CDR2 FQGNSA.

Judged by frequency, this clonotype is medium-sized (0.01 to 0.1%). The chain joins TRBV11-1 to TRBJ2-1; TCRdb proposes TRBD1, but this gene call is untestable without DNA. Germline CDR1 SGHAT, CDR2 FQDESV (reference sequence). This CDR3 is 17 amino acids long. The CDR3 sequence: CASSLAMGGEIYNEQFF.

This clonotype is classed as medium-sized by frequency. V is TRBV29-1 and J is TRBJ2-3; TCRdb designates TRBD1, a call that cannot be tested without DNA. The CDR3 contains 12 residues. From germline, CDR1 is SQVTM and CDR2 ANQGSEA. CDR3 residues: CSTKGGTDTQYF.

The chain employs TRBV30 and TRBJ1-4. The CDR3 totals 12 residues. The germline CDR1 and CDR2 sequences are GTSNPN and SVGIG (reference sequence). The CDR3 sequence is CAWTATNEKLFF.

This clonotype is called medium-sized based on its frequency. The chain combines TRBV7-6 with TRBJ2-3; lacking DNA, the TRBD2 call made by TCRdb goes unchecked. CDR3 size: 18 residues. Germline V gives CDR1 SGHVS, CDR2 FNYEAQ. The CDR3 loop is CASSFLAGETSSTDTQYF.

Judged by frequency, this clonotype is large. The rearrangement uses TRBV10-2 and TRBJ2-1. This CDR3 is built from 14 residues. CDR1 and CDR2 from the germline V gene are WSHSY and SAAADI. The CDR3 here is CASRGSGPYNEQFF.

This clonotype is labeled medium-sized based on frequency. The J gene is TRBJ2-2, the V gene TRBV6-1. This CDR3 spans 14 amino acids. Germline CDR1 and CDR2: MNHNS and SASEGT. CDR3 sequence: CASSEVFLTGELFF.

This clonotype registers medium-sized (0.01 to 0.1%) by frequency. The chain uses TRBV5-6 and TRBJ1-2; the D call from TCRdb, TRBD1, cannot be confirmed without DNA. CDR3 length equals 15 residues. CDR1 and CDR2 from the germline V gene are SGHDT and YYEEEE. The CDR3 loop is CASSFPGQSSYGYTF.

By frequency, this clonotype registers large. The CDR3 sequence: CAISERGDYNEQFF. The rearrangement joins TRBV10-3 to TRBJ2-1; with no DNA, the TCRdb D assignment of TRBD1 cannot be verified. The CDR3 loop spans 14 amino acids. In germline, CDR1 is ENHRY, CDR2 SYGVKD.

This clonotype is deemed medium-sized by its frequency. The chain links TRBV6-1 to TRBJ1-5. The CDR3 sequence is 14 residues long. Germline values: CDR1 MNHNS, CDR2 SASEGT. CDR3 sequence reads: CASSEGLANQPQHF.

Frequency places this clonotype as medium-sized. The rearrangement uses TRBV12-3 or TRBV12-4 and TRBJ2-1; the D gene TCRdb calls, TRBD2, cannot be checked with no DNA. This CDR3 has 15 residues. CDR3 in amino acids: CASSRGGGFGNEQFF.

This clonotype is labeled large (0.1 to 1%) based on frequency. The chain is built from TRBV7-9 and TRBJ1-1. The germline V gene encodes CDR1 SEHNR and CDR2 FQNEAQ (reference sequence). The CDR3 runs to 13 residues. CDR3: CASSGGGRAFGFF.

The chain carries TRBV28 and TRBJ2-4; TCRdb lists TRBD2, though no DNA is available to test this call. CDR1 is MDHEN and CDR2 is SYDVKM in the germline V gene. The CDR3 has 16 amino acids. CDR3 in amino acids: CASSFWAGPRENIQYF.

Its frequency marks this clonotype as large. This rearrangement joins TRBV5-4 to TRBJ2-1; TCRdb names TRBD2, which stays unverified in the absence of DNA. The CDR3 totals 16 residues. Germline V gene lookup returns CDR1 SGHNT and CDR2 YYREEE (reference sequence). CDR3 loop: CASSLARARPFGEQFF. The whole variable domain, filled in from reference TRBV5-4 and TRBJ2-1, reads ETGVTQSPTHLIKTRGQQVTLRCSSQSGHNTVSWYQQALGQGPQFIFQYYREEENGRGNFPPRFSGLQFPNYSSELNVNALELDDSALYLCASSLARARPFGEQFFGPGTRLTVL.

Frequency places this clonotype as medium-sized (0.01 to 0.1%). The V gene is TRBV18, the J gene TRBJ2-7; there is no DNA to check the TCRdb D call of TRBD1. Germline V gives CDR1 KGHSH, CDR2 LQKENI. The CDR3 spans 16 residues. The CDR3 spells CASSPTDRGLSYEQYF.

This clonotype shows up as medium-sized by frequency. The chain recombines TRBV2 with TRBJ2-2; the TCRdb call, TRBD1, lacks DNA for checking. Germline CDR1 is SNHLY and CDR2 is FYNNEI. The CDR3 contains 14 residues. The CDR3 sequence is CASSGGAGTGELFF.

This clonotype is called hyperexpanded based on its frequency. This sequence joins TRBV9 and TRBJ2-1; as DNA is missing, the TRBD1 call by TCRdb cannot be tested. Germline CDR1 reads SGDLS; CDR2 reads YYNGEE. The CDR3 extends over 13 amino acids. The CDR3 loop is CASSADPGNEQFF.

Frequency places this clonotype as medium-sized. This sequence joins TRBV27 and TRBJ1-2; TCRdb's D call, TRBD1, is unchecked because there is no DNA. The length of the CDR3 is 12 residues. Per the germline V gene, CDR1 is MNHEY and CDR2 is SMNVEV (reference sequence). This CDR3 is CASRRGNYGYTF.

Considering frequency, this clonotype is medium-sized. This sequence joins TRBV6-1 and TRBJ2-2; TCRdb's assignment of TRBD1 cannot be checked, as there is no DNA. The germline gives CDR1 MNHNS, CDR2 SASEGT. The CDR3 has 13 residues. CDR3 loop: CASSAGQSGELFF.

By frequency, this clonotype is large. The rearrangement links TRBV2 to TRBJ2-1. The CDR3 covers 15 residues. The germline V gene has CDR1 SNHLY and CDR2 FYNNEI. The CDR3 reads CASSEALDSYNEQFF.

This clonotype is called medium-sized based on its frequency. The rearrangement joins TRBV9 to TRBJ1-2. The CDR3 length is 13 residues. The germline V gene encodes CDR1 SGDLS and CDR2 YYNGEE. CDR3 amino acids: CASSVGDGYGYTF.

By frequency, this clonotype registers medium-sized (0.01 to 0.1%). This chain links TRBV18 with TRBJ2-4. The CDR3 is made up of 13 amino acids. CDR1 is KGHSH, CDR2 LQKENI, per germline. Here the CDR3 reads CASSPGKENIQYF.

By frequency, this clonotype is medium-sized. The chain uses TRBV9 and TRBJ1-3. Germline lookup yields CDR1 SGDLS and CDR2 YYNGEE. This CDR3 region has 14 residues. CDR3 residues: CASSVGGPGNTIYF.